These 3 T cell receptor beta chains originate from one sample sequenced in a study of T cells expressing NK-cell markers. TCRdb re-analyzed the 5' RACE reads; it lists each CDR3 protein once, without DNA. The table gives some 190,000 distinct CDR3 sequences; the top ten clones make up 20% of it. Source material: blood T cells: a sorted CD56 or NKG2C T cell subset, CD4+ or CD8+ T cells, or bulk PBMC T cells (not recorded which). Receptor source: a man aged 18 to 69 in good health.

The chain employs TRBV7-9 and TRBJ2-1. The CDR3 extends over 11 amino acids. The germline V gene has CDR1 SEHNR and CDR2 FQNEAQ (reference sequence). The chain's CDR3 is CASLEVDEQFF.

CDR3 sequence reads: CSARDTGYVGYTF. This chain joins TRBV20-1 and TRBJ1-2; TCRdb's D call of TRBD1 is untestable without DNA. The CDR3 runs to 13 residues. The germline V gene encodes CDR1 DFQATT and CDR2 SNEGSKA (reference sequence).

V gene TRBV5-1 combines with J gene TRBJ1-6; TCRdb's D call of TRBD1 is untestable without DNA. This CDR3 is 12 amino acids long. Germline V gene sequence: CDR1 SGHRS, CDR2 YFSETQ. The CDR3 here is CARDRVNSPLHF. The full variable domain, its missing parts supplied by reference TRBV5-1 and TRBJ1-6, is KAGVTQTPRYLIKTRGQQVTLSCSPISGHRSVSWYQQTPGQGLQFLFEYFSETQRNKGNFPGRFSGRQFSNSRSEMNVSTLELGDSALYLCARDRVNSPLHFGNGTRLTVT.